One and the same sample provided the 5 T cell receptor beta chains below, sequenced in a study of T cell repertoires in aging, cancer and after chemotherapy. A mixed TRB-A/B primer pool amplified rearranged TRB by multiplex touch-down PCR. A single record per CDR3 protein comes from TCRdb applying MiXCR to the multiplex PCR reads. Of thousands of distinct CDR3 sequences in the sample, roughly a quarter were seen once. The template was genomic DNA from peripheral blood, not RNA. The sequencing input was blood. The receptors were sampled from a human donor in good health.

By its share, this clonotype is medium-sized. The rearrangement uses TRBV30 and TRBJ2-3; D call uncertain. Trimming took off 2 bases at V and 1 base at J, with 4 bases between the two ends. Germline V gene data show CDR1 as GTSNPN and CDR2 as SVGIG (reference sequence). The CDR3 consists of 12 residues. In DNA form, the CDR3 reads TGTGCCTGGAGTTGGGGCACAGATACGCAGTATTTT. Translating gives CAWSWGTDTQYF.

This clonotype qualifies as medium-sized. The chain employs TRBV6-2 or TRBV6-3 and TRBJ1-2; D not certain. CDR3 length: 14 amino acids. V was cut by 2 bases and J by 0 bases, with 7 bases left in between. Germline lookup yields CDR1 MNHEY and CDR2 SVGEGT. The CDR3 sequence is CASSYGGTNYGYTF. Here the CDR3 DNA reads TGTGCCAGCAGTTACGGCGGAACTAACTATGGCTACACCTTC.

This clonotype is judged medium-sized. J is TRBJ1-3 and V is TRBV19; 8 bases line up with TRBD1. Germline V gives CDR1 LNHDA, CDR2 SQIVND (reference sequence). With 6 bases clipped from V and 0 bases from J, the junction kept 10 bases outside the gene matches. The CDR3 has 17 residues. The CDR3 reads CASRVQGAFFSGNTIYF. The CDR3 coding sequence is TGTGCCAGTAGAGTCCAGGGGGCCTTCTTCTCTGGAAACACCATATATTTT.

The chain recombines TRBV6-5 with TRBJ2-1, with 7 bases that match TRBD2. Germline V CDR1 and CDR2: MNHEY, SVGAGI. Trimming cost V 0 bases and J 2 bases; bases outside gene matches: 10. This CDR3 has 18 amino acids. As DNA, the CDR3 is TGTGCCAGCAGTTACTCCCCGGCTAGCGGTAATACCTACAATGAGCAGTTCTTC. Amino acids: CASSYSPASGNTYNEQFF.

This clonotype rates as medium-sized. V gene TRBV5-4 combines with J gene TRBJ1-2, with 7 bases that match TRBD1. Per germline, CDR1 SGHNT and CDR2 YYREEE (reference sequence). The CDR3 spans 14 residues. The junction had 11 bases not matched to a gene; V was cut back by 6 bases and J by 6 bases. CDR3 sequence: CASTLGGRGDGYTF. The CDR3 DNA reads TGTGCCAGCACCCTTGGAGGCAGGGGGGATGGCTACACCTTC.